These 16 T cell receptor beta chains were sequenced from one sample in a study of blood T cells in healthy people across ages. The second PCR ran roughly 7 to 12 cycles with a sample-barcoded 5' primer and J-beta primers. MiXCR, applied by TCRdb to the 5' RACE reads, yields one record per CDR3 protein. The data hold hundreds of thousands of distinct CDR3 sequences, with roughly 49% observed a single time. Sequencing input: blood. These receptors all come from a woman in her sixties or seventies in good health.

This chain links TRBV7-2 with TRBJ1-6, with unresolved D. V was pared by 0 bases and J by 0 bases, with 12 bases between. Germline V gene data show CDR1 as SGHTA and CDR2 as FQGNSA. This CDR3 has 18 residues. DNA of the CDR3: TGTGCCAGCAGCTTAGCGTCGGGCAGGAGCTCCTATAATTCACCCCTCCACTTT. The encoded protein is CASSLASGRSSYNSPLHF. The full variable domain, its missing parts supplied by reference TRBV7-2 and TRBJ1-6, is GAGVSQSPSNKVTEKGKDVELRCDPISGHTALYWYRQSLGQGLEFLIYFQGNSAPDKSGLPSDRFSAERTGGSVSTLTIQRTQQEDSAVYLCASSLASGRSSYNSPLHFGNGTRLTVT.

The chain recombines TRBV20-1 with TRBJ2-7; D possibly corresponds to TRBD1 (5 bases). V dropped 3 bases and J dropped 3 bases, with 18 bases sitting between them. Germline loops: CDR1 DFQATT, CDR2 SNEGSKA (reference sequence). CDR3 length equals 15 residues. The CDR3 sequence: CSASPGHAANYEQYF. The DNA for the CDR3 is TGCAGTGCTAGTCCCGGACACGCTGCCAACTACGAGCAGTACTTC.

In DNA, the CDR3 is TGCAGTGCTAGGAAGCTAGAGAACGAGCAGTTCTTC. It specifies CSARKLENEQFF. The chain is built from TRBV20-1 and TRBJ2-1, with D uncertain. The CDR3 consists of 12 residues. Per the germline V gene, CDR1 is DFQATT and CDR2 is SNEGSKA (reference sequence). Trimming pared 3 bases from V and 10 bases from J, leaving 13 bases between.

There are many counts of this clonotype. The chain has TRBV2 and TRBJ2-5, with D possibly matching TRBD2 (6 bases). This CDR3 has 13 amino acids. Germline V gives CDR1 SNHLY, CDR2 FYNNEI. V was shortened by 6 bases and J by 11 bases, with 19 bases between the two germline ends. CDR3 in DNA: TGTGCCAGCAGAGACCCGACTAGAAATGAGCAGTACTTC. Its translation: CASRDPTRNEQYF.

V is TRBV25-1 and J is TRBJ2-3, with a tentative D call TRBD2 (5 bases). The CDR3 loop spans 15 amino acids. V gave up 1 base and J gave up 10 bases, with 18 bases separating them. Germline CDR1 is MGHDK and CDR2 is SYGVNS. Written as DNA, the CDR3 is TGTGCCAGCAGTGAATCTGGCGGGCCCGACGACGCGCAGTATTTT. Its translation is CASSESGGPDDAQYF.

The chain joins TRBV5-1 to TRBJ1-4; possibly TRBD1 for D (6 bases). This CDR3 contains 13 residues. V lost 4 bases and J lost 7, with 11 bases in between. Per the germline V gene, CDR1 is SGHRS and CDR2 is YFSETQ. The DNA for the CDR3 is TGCGCCAGCAGCCCCGGGGGCCTTGAAAAACTGTTTTTT. Protein sequence: CASSPGGLEKLFF.

The CDR3 DNA is TGTGCCAGCTCGGCGGAGGCTAGCGGGAGAGGAGGGAATACGCAGTATTTT. Translating it yields CASSAEASGRGGNTQYF. The V gene is TRBV11-3, the J gene TRBJ2-3; 10 bases are shared with TRBD2. The V gene end was trimmed by 8 bases and the J gene end by 7 bases; junction bases not matched to a gene: 18. This CDR3 region has 17 residues. Germline V gene sequence: CDR1 SGHNT, CDR2 YENEEA.

This clonotype was detected a few times. V gene TRBV6-2 or TRBV6-3 combines with J gene TRBJ2-7; TRBD2 matches at 9 bases. The V segment lost 4 bases and the J segment 2 bases; nucleotides outside the gene matches: 15. The CDR3 length is 18 residues. The germline V gene has CDR1 MNHEY and CDR2 SVGEGT. This chain's CDR3 is CASSSHRGSGRSTYEQYF. The CDR3 region has the DNA TGTGCCAGCAGTTCACACCGTGGTAGCGGGAGATCAACCTACGAGCAGTACTTC.

This clonotype was recorded at least ten times. Mismatch with germline at one junction end may stem from a read error. The J gene is TRBJ2-1, the V gene TRBV5-1; the D gene is possibly TRBD2 (6 bases). Germline loops: CDR1 SGHRS, CDR2 YFSETQ. The CDR3 extends over 14 amino acids. This CDR3 is CASSSGGSYNEQFF. The CDR3, as DNA: TGTGCCAGCAGCTCCGGGGGCTCCTACAATGAGCAGTTCTTC.

This rearrangement joins TRBV10-2 to TRBJ1-2; 7 positions agree with TRBD1. This CDR3 region has 13 residues. V lost 4 bases, J lost 7 bases, and 6 bases stayed unmatched. CDR1 and CDR2 (germline): WSHSY, SAAADI. Here the CDR3 reads CASSVTGLFGYTF. Written as DNA, the CDR3 is TGCGCCAGCAGTGTGACAGGGCTCTTTGGCTACACCTTC.

The chain links TRBV20-1 to TRBJ2-1; 7 nucleotides align to TRBD1. CDR3 length equals 15 residues. With V trimmed by 0 bases and J by 6 bases, 8 bases remained unmatched. Germline V gene sequence: CDR1 DFQATT, CDR2 SNEGSKA (reference sequence). The CDR3 spells CSARDRTGGSNEQFF. The CDR3 nucleotides read TGCAGTGCTAGAGATCGGACAGGTGGCTCCAATGAGCAGTTCTTC.

The genes are TRBV20-1 and TRBJ2-1, with a possible D match to TRBD1 (6 bases). The CDR3 totals 13 residues. Germline CDR1 and CDR2: DFQATT and SNEGSKA (reference sequence). The CDR3 region is CSGETGSNNEQFF. The DNA of the CDR3 is TGCAGCGGCGAGACAGGTTCCAACAATGAGCAGTTCTTC.

This clonotype has a handful of counts. The genes are TRBV7-9 and TRBJ1-5; possible D gene TRBD1, 5 bases. The V end lost 5 bases, the J end lost 3 bases, and 11 bases lay between the germline ends. This CDR3 is built from 14 residues. CDR1 SEHNR and CDR2 FQNEAQ come from the germline V gene (reference sequence). As DNA, the CDR3 is TGTGCCAGCAGCACCACAGGACTCAATCAGCCCCAGCATTTT. Translated, it gives CASSTTGLNQPQHF.

The gene calls are TRBV12-3 or TRBV12-4 and TRBJ1-6; D remains ambiguous. The CDR3 has 15 amino acids. Trimming pared 1 base from V and 7 bases from J, leaving 11 bases between. The CDR3 coding sequence is TGTGCCAGCAGTTTAGGGCCAGGAAGCAATTCACCCCTCCACTTT. The encoded protein is CASSLGPGSNSPLHF.

In this sample, this clonotype turned up many times. V is TRBV3-1 and J is TRBJ1-2; the D gene is possibly TRBD1 (5 bases). The length of the CDR3 is 14 residues. Deletions cut 1 base from V and 5 bases from J, with 11 bases between. Germline CDR1 LGHDT, CDR2 YNNKEL (reference sequence). Written as DNA, the CDR3 is TGTGCCAGCAGCCAAGGGACTCAGGGATATGGCTACACCTTC. This sequence encodes CASSQGTQGYGYTF. The whole variable domain, filled in from reference TRBV3-1 and TRBJ1-2, reads DTAVSQTPKYLVTQMGNDKSIKCEQNLGHDTMYWYKQDSKKFLKIMFSYNNKELIINETVPNRFSPKSPDKAHLNLHINSLELGDSAVYFCASSQGTQGYGYTFGSGTRLTVV.

The chain couples TRBV24-1 to TRBJ2-1; no reliable D call. V lost 2 bases to trimming and J lost 1 base, with 11 bases between them. The CDR3 is 16 residues long. Germline V CDR1 and CDR2: KGHDR, SFDVKD. CDR3 sequence: CATSDSRPGSYNEQFF. The CDR3 DNA follows: TGTGCCACCAGTGATTCCCGACCCGGATCCTACAATGAGCAGTTCTTC.